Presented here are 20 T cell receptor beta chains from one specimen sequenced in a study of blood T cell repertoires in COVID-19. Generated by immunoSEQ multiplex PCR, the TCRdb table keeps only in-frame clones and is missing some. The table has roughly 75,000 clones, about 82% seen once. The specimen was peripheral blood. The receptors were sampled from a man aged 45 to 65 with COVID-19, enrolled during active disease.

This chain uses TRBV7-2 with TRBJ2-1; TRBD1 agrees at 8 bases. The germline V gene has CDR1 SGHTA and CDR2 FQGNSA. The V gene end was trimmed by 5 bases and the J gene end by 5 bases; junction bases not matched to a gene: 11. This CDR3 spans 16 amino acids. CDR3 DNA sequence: TGTGCCAGCAGCCTACCCGAGGACAGGGCCAACAATGAGCAGTTCTTC. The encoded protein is CASSLPEDRANNEQFF. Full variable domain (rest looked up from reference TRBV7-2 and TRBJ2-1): GAGVSQSPSNKVTEKGKDVELRCDPISGHTALYWYRQSLGQGLEFLIYFQGNSAPDKSGLPSDRFSAERTGGSVSTLTIQRTQQEDSAVYLCASSLPEDRANNEQFFGPGTRLTVL.

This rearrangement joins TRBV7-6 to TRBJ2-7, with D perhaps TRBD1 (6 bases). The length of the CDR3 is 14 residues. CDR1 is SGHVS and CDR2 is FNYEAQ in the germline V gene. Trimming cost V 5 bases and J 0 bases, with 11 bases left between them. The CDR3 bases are TGTGCCAGCAGCGCCAGGGGACCCTCCTACGAGCAGTACTTC. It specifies CASSARGPSYEQYF.

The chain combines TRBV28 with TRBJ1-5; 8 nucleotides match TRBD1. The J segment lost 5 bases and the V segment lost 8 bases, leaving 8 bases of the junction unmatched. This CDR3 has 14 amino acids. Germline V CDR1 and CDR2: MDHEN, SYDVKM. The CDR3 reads CASSSPGGDQPQHF. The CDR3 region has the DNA TGTGCCAGCTCGTCGCCAGGGGGCGATCAGCCCCAGCATTTT.

The CDR3 nucleotides are TGCGCCAGCAGCCAAGACTGGGGCACGACTAACTATGGCTACACCTTC. Translation gives CASSQDWGTTNYGYTF. The chain carries TRBV4-1 and TRBJ1-2; tentative D call: TRBD1 (5 bases). CDR3 length: 16 residues. Deletions cut 0 bases from V and 0 bases from J, with 11 bases between. Germline CDR1 MGHRA, CDR2 YSYEKL.

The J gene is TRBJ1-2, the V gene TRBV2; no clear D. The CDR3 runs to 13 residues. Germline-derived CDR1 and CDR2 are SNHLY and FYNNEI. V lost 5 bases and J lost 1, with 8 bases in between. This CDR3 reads CASSYKNNYGYTF. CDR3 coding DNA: TGTGCCAGCAGTTACAAAAATAACTATGGCTACACCTTC.

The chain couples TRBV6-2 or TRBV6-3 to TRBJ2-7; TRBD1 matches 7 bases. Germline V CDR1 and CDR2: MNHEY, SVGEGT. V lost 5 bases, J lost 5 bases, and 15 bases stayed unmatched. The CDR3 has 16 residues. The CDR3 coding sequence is TGTGCCAGCAGTCACTATGGAACAGGGGTATTTCACGAGCAGTACTTC. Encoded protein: CASSHYGTGVFHEQYF.

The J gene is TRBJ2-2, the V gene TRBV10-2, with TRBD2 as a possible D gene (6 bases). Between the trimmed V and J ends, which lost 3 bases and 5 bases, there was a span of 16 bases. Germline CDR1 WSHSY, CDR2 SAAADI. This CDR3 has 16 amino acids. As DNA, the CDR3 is TGCGCCAGCAGTGAACGCGGGATAGGAGGGACCGGGGAGCTGTTTTTT. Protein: CASSERGIGGTGELFF.

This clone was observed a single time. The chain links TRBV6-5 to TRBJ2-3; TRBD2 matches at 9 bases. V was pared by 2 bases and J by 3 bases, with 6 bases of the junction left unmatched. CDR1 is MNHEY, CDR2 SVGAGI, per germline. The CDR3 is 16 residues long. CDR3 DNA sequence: TGTGCCAGCAGTTACCTTTCTAGCGGGACTACAGATACGCAGTATTTT. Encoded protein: CASSYLSSGTTDTQYF.

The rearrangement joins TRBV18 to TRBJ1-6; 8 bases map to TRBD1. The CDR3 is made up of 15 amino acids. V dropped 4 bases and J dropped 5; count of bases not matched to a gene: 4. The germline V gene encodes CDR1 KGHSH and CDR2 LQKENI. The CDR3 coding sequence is TGTGCCAGCTCACTACAGGGGGGAGATAATTCACCCCTCCACTTT. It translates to CASSLQGGDNSPLHF.

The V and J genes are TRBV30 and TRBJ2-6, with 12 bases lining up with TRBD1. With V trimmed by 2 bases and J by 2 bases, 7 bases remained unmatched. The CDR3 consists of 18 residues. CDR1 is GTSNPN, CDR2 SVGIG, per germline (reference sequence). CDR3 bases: TGTGCCTGGAGTCCCGGGACAGGGGGCTGGACTGGGGCCAACGTCCTGACTTTC. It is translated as CAWSPGTGGWTGANVLTF.

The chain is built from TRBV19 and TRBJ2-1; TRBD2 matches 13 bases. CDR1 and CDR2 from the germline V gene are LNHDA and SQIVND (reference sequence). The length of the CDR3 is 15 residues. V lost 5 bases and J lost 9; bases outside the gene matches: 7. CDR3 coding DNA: TGTGCCAGTAGTGAACTAGCGGGAGGGCCGTTTGAGCAGTTCTTC. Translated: CASSELAGGPFEQFF.

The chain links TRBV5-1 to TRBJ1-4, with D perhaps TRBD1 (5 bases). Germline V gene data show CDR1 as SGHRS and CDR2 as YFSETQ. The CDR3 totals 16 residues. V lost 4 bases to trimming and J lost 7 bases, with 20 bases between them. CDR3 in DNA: TGCGCCAGCAGCCCTGAATTGACAGCCTCGGGTGAAAAACTGTTTTTT. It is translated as CASSPELTASGEKLFF. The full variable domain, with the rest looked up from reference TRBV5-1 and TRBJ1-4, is KAGVTQTPRYLIKTRGQQVTLSCSPISGHRSVSWYQQTPGQGLQFLFEYFSETQRNKGNFPGRFSGRQFSNSRSEMNVSTLELGDSALYLCASSPELTASGEKLFFGSGTQLSVL.

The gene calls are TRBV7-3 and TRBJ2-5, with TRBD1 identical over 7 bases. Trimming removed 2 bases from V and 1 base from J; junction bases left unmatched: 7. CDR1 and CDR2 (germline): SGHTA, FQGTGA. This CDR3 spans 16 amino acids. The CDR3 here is CASSLPTGRPQETQYF. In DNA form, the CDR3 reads TGTGCCAGCAGCTTACCGACAGGGAGACCCCAAGAGACCCAGTACTTC.

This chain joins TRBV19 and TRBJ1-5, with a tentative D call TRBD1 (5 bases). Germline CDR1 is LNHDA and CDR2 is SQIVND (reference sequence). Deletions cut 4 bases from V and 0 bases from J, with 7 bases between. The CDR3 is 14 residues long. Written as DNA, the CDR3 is TGTGCCAGTAGTAGGGGCTATAGCAATCAGCCCCAGCATTTT. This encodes CASSRGYSNQPQHF.

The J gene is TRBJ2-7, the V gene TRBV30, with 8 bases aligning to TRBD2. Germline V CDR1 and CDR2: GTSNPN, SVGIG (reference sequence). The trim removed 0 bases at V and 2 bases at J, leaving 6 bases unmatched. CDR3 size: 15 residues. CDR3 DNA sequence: TGTGCCTGGAGTGTATCGCTAGCGGGCCCCTACGAGCAGTACTTC. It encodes CAWSVSLAGPYEQYF.

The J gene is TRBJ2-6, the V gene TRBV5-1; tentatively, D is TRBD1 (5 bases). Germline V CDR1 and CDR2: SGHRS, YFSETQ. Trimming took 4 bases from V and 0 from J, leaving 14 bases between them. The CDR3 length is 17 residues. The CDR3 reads CASSPDTGYSGANVLTF. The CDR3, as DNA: TGCGCCAGCAGCCCCGACACAGGATACTCTGGGGCCAACGTCCTGACTTTC.

The CDR3 here is CASSLDRGGDTEAFF. For the CDR3, the DNA is TGTGCCAGCAGCTTAGATCGGGGAGGGGACACTGAAGCTTTCTTT. The chain has TRBV11-2 and TRBJ1-1; tentative D call: TRBD1 (5 bases). Germline CDR1 SGHAT, CDR2 FQNNGV. This CDR3 spans 15 amino acids. The ends were cut back, 0 bases at V and 3 bases at J, with 11 bases in the middle.

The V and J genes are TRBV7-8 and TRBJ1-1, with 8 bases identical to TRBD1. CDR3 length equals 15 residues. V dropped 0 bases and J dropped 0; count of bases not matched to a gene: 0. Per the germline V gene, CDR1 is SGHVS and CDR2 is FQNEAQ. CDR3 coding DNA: TGTGCCAGCAGCTTAGCGGGACAGGTGAACACTGAAGCTTTCTTT. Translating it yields CASSLAGQVNTEAFF.

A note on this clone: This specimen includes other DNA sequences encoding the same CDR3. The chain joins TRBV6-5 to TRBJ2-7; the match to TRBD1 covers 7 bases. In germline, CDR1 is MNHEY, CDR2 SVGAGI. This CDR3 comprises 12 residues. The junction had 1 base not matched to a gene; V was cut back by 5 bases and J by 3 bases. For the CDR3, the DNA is TGTGCCAGCAGTCGGACAGGCTACGAGCAGTACTTC. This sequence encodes CASSRTGYEQYF.

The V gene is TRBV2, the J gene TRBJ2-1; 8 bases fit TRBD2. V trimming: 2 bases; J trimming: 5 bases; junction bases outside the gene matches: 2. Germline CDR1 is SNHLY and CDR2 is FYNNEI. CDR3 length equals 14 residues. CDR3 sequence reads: CASSERGGDNEQFF. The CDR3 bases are TGTGCCAGCAGTGAACGGGGGGGAGACAATGAGCAGTTCTTC.